This paragraph reports one T cell receptor (beta chain). This entry belongs to a study of T cells in tumors after PD-1 blockade. Assay: immunoSEQ multiplex PCR; the TCRdb copy retains only in-frame clones and omits some. The table records around 12,000 clones, 63% of them present only once. Trimming stripped 5 bases from V and 7 bases from J, with 14 bases between. The CDR3 covers 13 residues. Germline CDR1 is MNHEY and CDR2 is SMNVEV (reference sequence). Specimen: tumor tissue, collected before anti-PD-1 treatment. The rearrangement links TRBV27 to TRBJ1-2; D not resolved. The sequence was collected from a human donor with cutaneous squamous cell carcinoma. The CDR3 coding sequence is TGTGCCAGCAGTAGGACGCCATTGGGTGGCTACACCTTC. Residues: CASSRTPLGGYTF.